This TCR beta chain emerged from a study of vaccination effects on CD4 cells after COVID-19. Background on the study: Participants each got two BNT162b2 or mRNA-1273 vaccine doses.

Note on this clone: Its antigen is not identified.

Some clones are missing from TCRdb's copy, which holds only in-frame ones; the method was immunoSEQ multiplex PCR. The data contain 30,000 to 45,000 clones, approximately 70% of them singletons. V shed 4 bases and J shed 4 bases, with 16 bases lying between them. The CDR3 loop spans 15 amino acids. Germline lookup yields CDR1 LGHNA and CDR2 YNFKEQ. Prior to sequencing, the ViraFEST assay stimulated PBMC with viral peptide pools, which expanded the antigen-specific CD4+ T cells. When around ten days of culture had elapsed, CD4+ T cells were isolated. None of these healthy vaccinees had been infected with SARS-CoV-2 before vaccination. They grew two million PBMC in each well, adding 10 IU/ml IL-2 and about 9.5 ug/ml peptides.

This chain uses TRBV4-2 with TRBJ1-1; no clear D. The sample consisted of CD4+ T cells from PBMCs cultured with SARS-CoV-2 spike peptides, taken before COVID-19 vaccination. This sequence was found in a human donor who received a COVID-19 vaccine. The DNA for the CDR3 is TGTGCCAGCAGCCCCCAAGGGCAGGTAGGCACTGAAGCTTTCTTT. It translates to CASSPQGQVGTEAFF.